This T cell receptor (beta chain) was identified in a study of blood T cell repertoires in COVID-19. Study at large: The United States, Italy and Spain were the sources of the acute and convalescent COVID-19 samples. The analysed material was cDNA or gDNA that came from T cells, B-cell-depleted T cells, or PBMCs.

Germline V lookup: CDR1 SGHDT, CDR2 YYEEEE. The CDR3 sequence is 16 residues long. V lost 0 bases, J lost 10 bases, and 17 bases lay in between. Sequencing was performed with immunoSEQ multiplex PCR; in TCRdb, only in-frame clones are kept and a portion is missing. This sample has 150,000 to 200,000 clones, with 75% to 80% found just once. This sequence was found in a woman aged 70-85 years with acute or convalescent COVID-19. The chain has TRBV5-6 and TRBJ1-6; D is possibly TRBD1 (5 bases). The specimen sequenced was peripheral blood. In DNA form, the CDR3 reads TGTGCCAGCAGCTTGGTTCCTTGGGGCCCTAGATCACCCCTCCACTTT. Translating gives CASSLVPWGPRSPLHF.